The 25 T cell receptor beta chains below were found in one sample sequenced in a study of T cell responses to AZD1222 COVID-19 vaccine. Here immunoSEQ multiplex PCR was the method, and the copy in TCRdb shows in-frame clones only, minus some. Of 90,000 to 120,000 clones in the sample, roughly 90% are singletons; the top ten hold approximately 9.3%. This specimen consisted of peripheral blood, obtained 28 days after the second AZD1222 dose. These receptor sequences come from an adult who received the AZD1222 COVID-19 vaccine.

CDR3 amino acids: CASSSRHWTGELFF. As DNA, the CDR3 is TGTGCCAGCAGCTCCCGCCATTGGACCGGGGAGCTGTTTTTT. The chain recombines TRBV11-2 with TRBJ2-2, with D uncertain. Germline CDR1 is SGHAT and CDR2 is FQNNGV. This CDR3 has 14 residues. The V and J ends lost 4 bases and 5 bases respectively, with 11 bases between them.

The CDR3 DNA is TGTGCCATCAGTGAGTCCCAGCGGCGGGAGACCCAGTACTTC. Translated: CAISESQRRETQYF. The chain employs TRBV10-3 and TRBJ2-5; a weak D match, TRBD2 (5 bases). This CDR3 has 14 amino acids. V was cut by 0 bases and J by 5 bases, with 10 bases left in between. Germline V CDR1 and CDR2: ENHRY, SYGVKD.

The J gene is TRBJ2-2, the V gene TRBV5-6, with D tentatively TRBD1 (6 bases). The germline gives CDR1 SGHDT, CDR2 YYEEEE. V lost 8 bases, J lost 6 bases, and 14 bases lay in between. The CDR3 is made up of 13 amino acids. The CDR3 region is CASQQGNAGELFF. The CDR3 nucleotides read TGTGCCAGTCAACAGGGTAATGCCGGGGAGCTGTTTTTT.

The chain links TRBV4-1 to TRBJ1-1; D possibly corresponds to TRBD1 (6 bases). V lost 4 bases, J lost 0 bases, and 21 bases lay in between. The CDR3 loop spans 18 amino acids. CDR1 and CDR2 (germline): MGHRA, YSYEKL. In DNA form, the CDR3 reads TGCGCCAGCAGCCGCCACCCGGAGGGGGTGGTCATGAACACTGAAGCTTTCTTT. Translation: CASSRHPEGVVMNTEAFF.

This clone was counted at least ten times. V usage is TRBV7-9 and J usage is TRBJ2-1, with D hard to call. The CDR3 length is 12 residues. Germline CDR1 reads SEHNR; CDR2 reads FQNEAQ (reference sequence). Trimming shortened V by 3 bases and J by 7 bases, and 7 bases separated the two germline ends. CDR3 sequence reads: CASSLDGNEQFF. For the CDR3, the DNA is TGTGCCAGCAGCTTGGACGGGAATGAGCAGTTCTTC.

V is TRBV5-4 and J is TRBJ2-3, with unresolved D. The CDR3 spans 15 residues. Germline V gene lookup returns CDR1 SGHNT and CDR2 YYREEE (reference sequence). V was cut by 0 bases and J by 2 bases, with 10 bases left in between. As DNA, the CDR3 is TGTGCCAGCAGCTTGGATGACAAATCCACAGATACGCAGTATTTT. As protein: CASSLDDKSTDTQYF.

This chain joins TRBV5-4 and TRBJ2-7, with D tentatively TRBD2 (5 bases). Trimming cost V 6 bases and J 2 bases, with 21 bases left between them. Germline V gives CDR1 SGHNT, CDR2 YYREEE (reference sequence). CDR3 length: 16 residues. The CDR3 coding sequence is TGTGCCAGCACTCTCTCGAGGGCTAGTGGTACCTACGAGCAGTACTTC. This sequence encodes CASTLSRASGTYEQYF.

CDR3 sequence (DNA): TGCGCCAGCAACAACCCTAGCTCGGCTCGGGACAACCCCTACGAGCAGTACTTC. As protein: CASNNPSSARDNPYEQYF. J is TRBJ2-7 and V is TRBV10-2; possibly TRBD1 for D (6 bases). V lost 7 bases and J 2 bases, leaving 27 bases between the germline ends. Germline-derived CDR1 and CDR2 are WSHSY and SAAADI. The CDR3 is 18 amino acids.

This sequence joins TRBV6-2 or TRBV6-3 and TRBJ1-1; tentative D call: TRBD1 (5 bases). V was clipped by 5 bases and J by 5 bases, with 15 bases between them. CDR1 and CDR2 (germline): MNHEY, SVGEGT. The CDR3 consists of 14 residues. Here the CDR3 reads CASSNLAGKTEAFF. CDR3 nucleotide sequence: TGTGCCAGCAGTAACCTGGCAGGGAAGACTGAAGCTTTCTTT.

The V gene is TRBV5-8, the J gene TRBJ1-5, with 7 bases identical to TRBD1. Per the germline V gene, CDR1 is SGHTS and CDR2 is YDEGEE. This CDR3 is 15 amino acids long. Losses at the gene ends were 4 bases for V and 1 base for J; bases not matched to a gene: 5. CDR3 bases: TGTGCCAGCAGCGACAGGGTTGGGAGCAATCAGCCCCAGCATTTT. Amino acids: CASSDRVGSNQPQHF.

V usage is TRBV6-5 and J usage is TRBJ2-2, with D perhaps matching TRBD1 or TRBD2 (5 bases each). Germline CDR1 and CDR2: MNHEY and SVGAGI. Trimming took off 6 bases at V and 5 bases at J, with 16 bases between the two ends. This CDR3 spans 15 amino acids. CDR3 in DNA: TGTGCCAGCAGCTGGGACGGCCGTAGTACCGGGGAGCTGTTTTTT. It codes for CASSWDGRSTGELFF.

The sample holds one count of this clone. The gene calls are TRBV30 and TRBJ2-2; maybe TRBD1 (5 bases). Looked up from germline, CDR1 is GTSNPN and CDR2 is SVGIG (reference sequence). The CDR3 length is 13 residues. Trimming left V 0 bases short and J 4 bases short, with 6 bases between. This chain's CDR3 is CAWSVQGTGELFF. CDR3 sequence (DNA): TGTGCCTGGAGTGTGCAGGGCACCGGGGAGCTGTTTTTT.

The chain uses TRBV6-5 and TRBJ2-5; 9 bases fit TRBD1. This CDR3 is 14 amino acids long. V shed 6 bases and J 4 bases; nucleotides not matched to a gene: 6. Germline lookup yields CDR1 MNHEY and CDR2 SVGAGI. CDR3 nucleotide sequence: TGTGCCAGCAGAGAGTACAGGGGGCCAGAGACCCAGTACTTC. It yields the protein CASREYRGPETQYF.

The CDR3 sequence: CASTATGATSYEQYF. The DNA for the CDR3 is TGCGCCAGCACCGCTACAGGGGCTACCTCCTACGAGCAGTACTTC. The chain links TRBV5-1 to TRBJ2-7; 7 nucleotides agree with TRBD1. The V and J ends lost 6 bases and 0 bases, in that order; junction bases with no gene match: 9. From germline, CDR1 is SGHRS and CDR2 YFSETQ. This CDR3 comprises 15 residues.

This chain uses TRBV4-2 with TRBJ1-5; D might be TRBD1 (5 bases). CDR3 length equals 18 residues. V was shortened by 4 bases and J by 0 bases, with 19 bases between the two germline ends. Germline loops: CDR1 LGHNA, CDR2 YNFKEQ. CDR3: CASSPQTATGHSNQPQHF. The CDR3 DNA reads as TGTGCCAGCAGCCCCCAAACCGCCACAGGTCATAGCAATCAGCCCCAGCATTTT.

The V gene is TRBV29-1, the J gene TRBJ1-4, with 9 bases lining up with TRBD1. CDR1 and CDR2 (germline): SQVTM, ANQGSEA. Losses at the gene ends were 4 bases for V and 6 bases for J; bases not matched to a gene: 12. The length of the CDR3 is 16 residues. The chain's CDR3 is CSVAQGQGIPYEKLFF. In DNA, the CDR3 is TGCAGCGTTGCGCAGGGACAGGGAATCCCATATGAAAAACTGTTTTTT. The whole variable domain, filled in from reference TRBV29-1 and TRBJ1-4, reads SAVISQKPSRDICQRGTSLTIQCQVDSQVTMMFWYRQQPGQSLTLIATANQGSEATYESGFVIDKFPISRPNLTFSTLTVSNMSPEDSSIYLCSVAQGQGIPYEKLFFGSGTQLSVL.

The rearrangement joins TRBV2 to TRBJ2-1; 7 bases agree with TRBD1. After removal of 3 bases from V and 5 bases from J, the junction contained 4 bases not matched to a gene. The V gene's germline CDR1 is SNHLY and CDR2 FYNNEI. This CDR3 has 14 amino acids. In DNA, the CDR3 is TGTGCCAGCAGTGATTGGGACAGTAACAATGAGCAGTTCTTC. Translation: CASSDWDSNNEQFF.

The CDR3 nucleotides are TGTGCCAGCAGCCGAGACCTAGCGGGGAAAGCAGATACGCAGTATTTT. It specifies CASSRDLAGKADTQYF. The J gene is TRBJ2-3, the V gene TRBV3-1 (or the pseudogene TRBV3-2); 9 nucleotides agree with TRBD2. V lost 4 bases, J lost 4 bases, and 9 bases stayed unmatched. The CDR3 totals 16 residues. Germline V lookup: CDR1 LGHDT, CDR2 YNNKEL (reference sequence).

The V and J genes are TRBV24-1 and TRBJ2-1; a possible D gene is TRBD1 (6 bases). V lost 5 bases to trimming and J lost 3 bases, with 10 bases between them. The CDR3 runs 14 residues. From germline, CDR1 is KGHDR and CDR2 SFDVKD. CDR3 loop: CATSGQGIYNEQFF. The CDR3 DNA reads TGTGCCACCAGTGGGCAGGGGATCTACAATGAGCAGTTCTTC.

This chain connects TRBV5-8 to TRBJ2-2; 7 bases are shared with TRBD1. With 4 bases clipped from V and 7 bases from J, the junction kept 4 bases outside the gene matches. The germline V gene has CDR1 SGHTS and CDR2 YDEGEE. The CDR3 runs to 13 residues. The CDR3, as DNA: TGTGCCAGCAGCGGGGACAGCCACGGGGAGCTGTTTTTT. It encodes CASSGDSHGELFF.

This rearrangement joins TRBV5-6 to TRBJ2-1; no reliable D call. Germline V gives CDR1 SGHDT, CDR2 YYEEEE. Trimming pared 7 bases from V and 6 bases from J, leaving 11 bases between. The CDR3 sequence is 12 residues long. CDR3 sequence reads: CASALWFNEQFF. The CDR3 DNA sequence: TGTGCCAGCGCACTCTGGTTCAATGAGCAGTTCTTC. Combining the CDR3 with reference TRBV5-6 and TRBJ2-1 gives the whole variable domain DAGVTQSPTHLIKTRGQQVTLRCSPKSGHDTVSWYQQALGQGPQFIFQYYEEEERQRGNFPDRFSGHQFPNYSSELNVNALLLGDSALYLCASALWFNEQFFGPGTRLTVL.

This chain joins TRBV24-1 and TRBJ1-2; no definite D call. The V gene lost 4 bases and the J gene lost 10 bases, with 15 bases spanning the gap. The germline V gene has CDR1 KGHDR and CDR2 SFDVKD. The CDR3 covers 13 residues. CDR3 in amino acids: CATSDHPRVYYTF. The DNA for the CDR3 is TGTGCCACCAGTGACCATCCGCGGGTCTACTACACCTTC.

The chain combines TRBV2 with TRBJ2-3, with D uncertain. The V end was cut by 2 bases, the J end by 4 bases, with 16 bases between. CDR1 and CDR2 from the germline V gene are SNHLY and FYNNEI. The CDR3 contains 16 residues. The CDR3 DNA reads as TGTGCCAGCAGTGAACTGGGCTTAAAGGGTGCAGATACGCAGTATTTT. This gives the protein CASSELGLKGADTQYF.

V and J are TRBV6-4 and TRBJ1-1; the D is unclear. Trimming removed 6 bases from V and 0 bases from J, with 8 bases in between. Germline V gene data show CDR1 as MRHNA and CDR2 as SNTAGT. The CDR3 loop spans 13 amino acids. The CDR3 sequence: CASSRTVNTEAFF. As DNA, the CDR3 is TGTGCCAGCAGCCGTACAGTGAACACTGAAGCTTTCTTT.

The CDR3 DNA reads TGCGCCAGCAGCTTGGTCGGTTCAGGCTCCGGGACAGGGATGGGCGAGCAGTACTTC. Encoded protein: CASSLVGSGSGTGMGEQYF. V and J are TRBV5-1 and TRBJ2-7; 9 bases are a match to TRBD1. The length of the CDR3 is 19 residues. After removal of 0 bases from V and 6 bases from J, the junction contained 19 bases not matched to a gene. The germline CDR1 and CDR2 sequences are SGHRS and YFSETQ.